This T cell receptor beta chain was recorded in a study of blood T cells in healthy people across ages. A sample-barcoded 5' primer and a J-beta primer mix were used in a second PCR of about 7 to 12 cycles. From the 5' RACE reads, TCRdb called clonotypes with MiXCR, one entry per CDR3 protein. The table shows about 1 million distinct CDR3 sequences, with about 23% occurring only once. Each sample yielded at least 5.5 micrograms of PBMC total RNA. Overall study results and limits: A roughly linear fall in TCR beta diversity per million T cells was seen with increasing age. Strong correlation linked observed beta diversity and percent naive T cells.

This CDR3 comprises 15 residues. Germline-derived CDR1 and CDR2 are SGHRS and YFSETQ. V shed 4 bases and J 6 bases; nucleotides not matched to a gene: 8. This clonotype showed up just a few times. Its antigen is still unknown. These records were also assigned to another study, of T cells of mothers and their children. This second study says: Related mother-child pairs showed slightly, non-significantly higher overlap than unrelated pairs.

The sequence was collected from a girl aged 2 to 10 in good health. V usage is TRBV5-1 and J usage is TRBJ2-3; 10 bases line up with TRBD2. Sequencing was performed on blood. The CDR3 sequence is CASSISGGAADTQYF. Written as DNA, the CDR3 is TGCGCCAGCAGCATCAGCGGGGGGGCAGCGGATACGCAGTATTTT.